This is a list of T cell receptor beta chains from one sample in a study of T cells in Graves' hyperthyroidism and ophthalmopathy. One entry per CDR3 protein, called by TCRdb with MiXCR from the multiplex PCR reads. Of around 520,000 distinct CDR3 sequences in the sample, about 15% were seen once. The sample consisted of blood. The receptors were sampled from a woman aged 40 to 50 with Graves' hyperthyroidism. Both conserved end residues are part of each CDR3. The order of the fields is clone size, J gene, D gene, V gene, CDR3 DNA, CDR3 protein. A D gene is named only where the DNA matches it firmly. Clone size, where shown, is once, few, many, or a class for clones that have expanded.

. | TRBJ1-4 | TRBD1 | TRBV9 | TGTGCCAGCAGCGTTACTACAGGGGGCTCTAATGAAAAACTGTTTTTT | CASSVTTGGSNEKLFF
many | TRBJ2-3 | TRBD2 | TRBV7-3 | TGTGCCAGCAGCACCGGACTAGCGGGGAACACAGATACGCAGTATTTT | CASSTGLAGNTDTQYF
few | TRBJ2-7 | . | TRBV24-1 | TGTGCCACCAGTGATTCGGGCAGTTCAATCTACGAGCAGTACTTC | CATSDSGSSIYEQYF
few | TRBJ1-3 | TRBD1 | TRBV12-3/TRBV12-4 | TGTGCCAACAAGGGACAGTCTGGAAACACCATATATTTT | CANKGQSGNTIYF
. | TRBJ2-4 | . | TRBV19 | TGTGCCAGCCAGGACAGTCTAGCCAAAAACATTCAGTACTTC | CASQDSLAKNIQYF
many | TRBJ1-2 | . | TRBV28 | TGTGCCAGCAGTACAACTTATGATGGCTACACCTTC | CASSTTYDGYTF
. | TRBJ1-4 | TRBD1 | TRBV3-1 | TGTGCCAGCAGCTTTTCGCCGGGACAGGGAAGGGAAAAACTGTTTTTT | CASSFSPGQGREKLFF
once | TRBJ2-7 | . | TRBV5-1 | TGCGCCAGCAGCTACGGCCTTGCGGAAGTTACTTACGAGCAGTACTTC | CASSYGLAEVTYEQYF
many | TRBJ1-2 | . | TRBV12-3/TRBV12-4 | TGTGCCAGCAGGTTCCGGGACGAGGGCTCCGGCTACACCTTC | CASRFRDEGSGYTF
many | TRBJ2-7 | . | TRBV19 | TGTGCCAGCAGTACCCGGGACGGTACCTACGAGCAGTACTTC | CASSTRDGTYEQYF
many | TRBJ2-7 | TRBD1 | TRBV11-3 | TGTGCCAGCAGCTTAGTGGGGACAGGGAACTACGAGCAGTACTTC | CASSLVGTGNYEQYF
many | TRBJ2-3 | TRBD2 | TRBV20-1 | TGCAGGGGAAGAGAGAAAGCGGGAGGGCCCCGGGATACGCAGTATTTT | CRGREKAGGPRDTQYF
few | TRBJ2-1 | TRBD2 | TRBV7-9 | TGTGCCAGCAGTTCTATTAGCGGGGAACCCAATGAGCAGTTCTTC | CASSSISGEPNEQFF
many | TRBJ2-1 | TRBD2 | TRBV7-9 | TGTGCCAGCAGCGACCCGGGACTAGCGGGACCAAGCTCCTACAATGAGCAGTTCTTC | CASSDPGLAGPSSYNEQFF
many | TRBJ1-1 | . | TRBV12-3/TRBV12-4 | TGTGCCAGCAGTTTAGTTCGATCGAACACTGAAGCTTTCTTT | CASSLVRSNTEAFF
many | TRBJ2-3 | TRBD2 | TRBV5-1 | TGCGCCAGCAGCTCCGCCGGACTAGCGGGGACAGATACGCAGTATTTT | CASSSAGLAGTDTQYF
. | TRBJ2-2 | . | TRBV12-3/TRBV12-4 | TGTGCCAGCAGTTTGAGGCAGTTAGACGGGGAGCTGTTTTTT | CASSLRQLDGELFF
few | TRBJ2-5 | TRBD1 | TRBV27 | TGCCCTCGGATCAGGGGGCGAGAGACCCAGTACTTC | CPRIRGRETQYF
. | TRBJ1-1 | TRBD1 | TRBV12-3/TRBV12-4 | TGTGCCAGCAGCAGAGGGACAGGTATGAACACTGAAGCTTTCTTT | CASSRGTGMNTEAFF
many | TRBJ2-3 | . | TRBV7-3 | TGTGCCAGCAGCGCAGGGTCAGATACGCAGTATTTT | CASSAGSDTQYF
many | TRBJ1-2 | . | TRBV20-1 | TGCAGTGCTAGTATACCGGGGCAGAGCTATGGCTACACCTTC | CSASIPGQSYGYTF
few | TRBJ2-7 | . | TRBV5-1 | TGCGCCAGCAGCTGGGAGGGACAGGAAGCCTACGAGCAGTACTTC | CASSWEGQEAYEQYF
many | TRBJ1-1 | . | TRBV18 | TGTGCCAGCTCACCATCCTACACTGAAGCTTTCTTT | CASSPSYTEAFF
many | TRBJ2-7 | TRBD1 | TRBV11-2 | TGTGCCAGCAGCTTGACAGGGGGCCCCTACGAGCAGTACTTC | CASSLTGGPYEQYF
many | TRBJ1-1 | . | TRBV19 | TGTGCCAGTAGTATTCGAGTTGGACGACCGAACACTGAAGCTTTCTTT | CASSIRVGRPNTEAFF
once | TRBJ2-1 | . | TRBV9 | TGTGCCAGCAGCGTACAATCCGTTTACAATGAGCAGTTCTTC | CASSVQSVYNEQFF
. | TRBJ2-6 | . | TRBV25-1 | TGTGCCAGCAGTACTCGGGGCGGGGCCAACGTCCTGACTTTC | CASSTRGGANVLTF
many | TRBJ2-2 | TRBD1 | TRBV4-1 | TGCGCCAGCGAGAGGGGATCGGGGACAGTGCGCGGGGAGCTGTTTTTT | CASERGSGTVRGELFF
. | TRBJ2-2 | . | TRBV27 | TGTGCCAGCAAGGGGGACCGGAGGGGGCAAAGCGGGGAGCTGTTTTTT | CASKGDRRGQSGELFF
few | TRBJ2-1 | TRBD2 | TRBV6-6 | TGTGCCAGCAAGTTACTAGCGGGAGTAAGGCACAATGAGCAGTTCTTC | CASKLLAGVRHNEQFF
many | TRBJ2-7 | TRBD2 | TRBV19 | TGTGCCAGTAGTATTGTAGCGGGAGGAACCTACGAGCAGTACTTC | CASSIVAGGTYEQYF